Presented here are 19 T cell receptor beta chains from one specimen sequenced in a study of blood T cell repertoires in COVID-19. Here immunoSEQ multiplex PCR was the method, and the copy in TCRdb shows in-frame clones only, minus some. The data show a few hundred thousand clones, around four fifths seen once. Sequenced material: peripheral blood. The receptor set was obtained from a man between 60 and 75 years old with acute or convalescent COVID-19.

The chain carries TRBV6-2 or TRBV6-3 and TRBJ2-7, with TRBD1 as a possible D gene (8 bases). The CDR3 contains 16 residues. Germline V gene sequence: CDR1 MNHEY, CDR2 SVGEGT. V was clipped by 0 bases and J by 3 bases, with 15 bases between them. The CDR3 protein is CASSYSTTGGDYEQYF. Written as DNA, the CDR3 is TGTGCCAGCAGTTACTCGACCACAGGGGGGGACTACGAGCAGTACTTC.

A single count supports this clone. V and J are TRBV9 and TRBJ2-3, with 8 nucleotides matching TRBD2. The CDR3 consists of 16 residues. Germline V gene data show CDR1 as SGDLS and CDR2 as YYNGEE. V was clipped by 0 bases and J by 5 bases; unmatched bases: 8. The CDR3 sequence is CASSVASGGAGDTQYF. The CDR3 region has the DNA TGTGCCAGCAGCGTAGCTTCCGGGGGGGCTGGAGATACGCAGTATTTT.

The CDR3, as DNA: TGTGCCACCAGCGGGGGCGCACAGGGGTGGGAAAAACTGTTTTTT. It translates to CATSGGAQGWEKLFF. The V and J genes are TRBV15 and TRBJ1-4, with 7 bases that match TRBD1. The germline V gene has CDR1 LNHNV and CDR2 YYDKDF (reference sequence). The V and J ends lost 5 bases and 8 bases, in that order; junction bases with no gene match: 11. The CDR3 totals 15 residues.

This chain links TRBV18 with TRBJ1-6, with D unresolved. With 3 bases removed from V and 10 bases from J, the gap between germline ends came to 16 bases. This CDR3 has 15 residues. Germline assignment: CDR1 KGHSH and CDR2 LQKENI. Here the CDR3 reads CASSPRPGEGSPLHF. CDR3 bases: TGTGCCAGCTCACCTCGTCCCGGGGAAGGATCACCCCTCCACTTT. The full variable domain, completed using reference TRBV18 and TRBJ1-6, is NAGVMQNPRHLVRRRGQEARLRCSPMKGHSHVYWYRQLPEEGLKFMVYLQKENIIDESGMPKERFSAEFPKEGPSILRIQQVVRGDSAAYFCASSPRPGEGSPLHFGNGTRLTVT.

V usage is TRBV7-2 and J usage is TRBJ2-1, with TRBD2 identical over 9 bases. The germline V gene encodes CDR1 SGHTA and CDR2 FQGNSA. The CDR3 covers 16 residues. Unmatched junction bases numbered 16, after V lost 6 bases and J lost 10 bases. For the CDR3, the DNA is TGTGCCAGCAGGGTAAATATGGGTAGCGGGAGTGGCGAGCAGTTCTTC. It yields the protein CASRVNMGSGSGEQFF.

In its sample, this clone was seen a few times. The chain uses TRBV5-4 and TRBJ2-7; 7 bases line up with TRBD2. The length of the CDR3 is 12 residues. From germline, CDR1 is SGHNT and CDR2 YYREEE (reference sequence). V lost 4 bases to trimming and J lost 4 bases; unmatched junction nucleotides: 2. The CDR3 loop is CASSPGGYEQYF. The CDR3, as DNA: TGTGCCAGCAGCCCGGGGGGATACGAGCAGTACTTC.

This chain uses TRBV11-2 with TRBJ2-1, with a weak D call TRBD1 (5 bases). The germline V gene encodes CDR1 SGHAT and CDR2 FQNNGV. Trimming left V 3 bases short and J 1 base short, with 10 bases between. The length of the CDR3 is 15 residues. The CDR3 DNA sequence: TGTGCCAGCAGCTTCGGGCAGGGTTCCTACAATGAGCAGTTCTTC. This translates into CASSFGQGSYNEQFF.

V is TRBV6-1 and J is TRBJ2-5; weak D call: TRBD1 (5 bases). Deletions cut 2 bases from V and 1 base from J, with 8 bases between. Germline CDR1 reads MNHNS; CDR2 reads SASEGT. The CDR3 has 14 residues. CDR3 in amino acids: CASSEHQGQETQYF. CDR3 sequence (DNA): TGTGCCAGCAGTGAACATCAGGGCCAAGAGACCCAGTACTTC.

The CDR3, as DNA: TGCGCCAGCAGCCAGGATAGACAGGGGGAGGAACTGTTTTTT. As protein: CASSQDRQGEELFF. The chain combines TRBV4-3 with TRBJ1-4; 9 bases are shared with TRBD1. Germline V gene lookup returns CDR1 LGHNA and CDR2 YSLEER. This CDR3 has 14 amino acids. Unmatched junction bases numbered 8, after V lost 3 bases and J lost 12 bases.

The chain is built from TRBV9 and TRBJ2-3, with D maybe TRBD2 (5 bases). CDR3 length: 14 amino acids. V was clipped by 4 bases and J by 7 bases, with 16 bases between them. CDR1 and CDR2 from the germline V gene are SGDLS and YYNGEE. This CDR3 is CASSPSGRGNTQYF. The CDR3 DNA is TGTGCCAGCAGCCCCTCTGGACGAGGGAATACGCAGTATTTT. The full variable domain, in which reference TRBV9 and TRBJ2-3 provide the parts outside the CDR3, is DSGVTQTPKHLITATGQRVTLRCSPRSGDLSVYWYQQSLDQGLQFLIQYYNGEERAKGNILERFSAQQFPDLHSELNLSSLELGDSALYFCASSPSGRGNTQYFGPGTRLTVL.

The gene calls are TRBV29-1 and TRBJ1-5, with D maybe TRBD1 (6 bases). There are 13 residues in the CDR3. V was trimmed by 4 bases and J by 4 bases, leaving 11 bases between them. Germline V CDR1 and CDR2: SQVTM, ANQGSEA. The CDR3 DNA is TGCAGCGTTGTTGTGGGGGCGAATCAGCCCCAGCATTTT. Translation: CSVVVGANQPQHF.

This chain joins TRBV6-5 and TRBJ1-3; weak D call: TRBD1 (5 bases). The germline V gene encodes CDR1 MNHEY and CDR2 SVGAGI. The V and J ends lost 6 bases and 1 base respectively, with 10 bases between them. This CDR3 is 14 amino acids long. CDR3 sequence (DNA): TGTGCCAGCAGCCTTCAGGGTTCTGGAAACACCATATATTTT. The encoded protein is CASSLQGSGNTIYF.

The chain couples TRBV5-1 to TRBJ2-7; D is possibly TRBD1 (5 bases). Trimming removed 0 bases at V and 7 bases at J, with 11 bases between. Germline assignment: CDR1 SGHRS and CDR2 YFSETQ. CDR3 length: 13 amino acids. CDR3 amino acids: CASSLERGWEQYF. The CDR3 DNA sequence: TGCGCCAGCAGCTTGGAAAGGGGTTGGGAGCAGTACTTC.

CDR3 in amino acids: CASSTGGRDTQYF. CDR3 bases: TGTGCCAGCAGTACGGGGGGGCGGGATACGCAGTATTTT. The chain recombines TRBV6-5 with TRBJ2-3; 8 bases are shared with TRBD2. The CDR3 sequence is 13 residues long. The junction had 4 bases not matched to a gene; V was cut back by 5 bases and J by 6 bases. The germline V gene has CDR1 MNHEY and CDR2 SVGAGI.

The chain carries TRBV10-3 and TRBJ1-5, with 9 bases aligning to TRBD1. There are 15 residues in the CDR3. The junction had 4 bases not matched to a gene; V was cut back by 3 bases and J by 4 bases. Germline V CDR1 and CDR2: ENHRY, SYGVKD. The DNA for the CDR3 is TGTGCCATCAGTGATCAGGGACAGGGTAATCAGCCCCAGCATTTT. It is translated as CAISDQGQGNQPQHF.

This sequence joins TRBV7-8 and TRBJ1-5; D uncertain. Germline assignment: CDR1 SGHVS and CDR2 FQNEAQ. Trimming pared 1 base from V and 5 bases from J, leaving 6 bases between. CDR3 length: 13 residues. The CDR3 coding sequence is TGTGCCAGCAGCTTAGGCAGCGATCAGCCCCAGCATTTT. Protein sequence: CASSLGSDQPQHF.

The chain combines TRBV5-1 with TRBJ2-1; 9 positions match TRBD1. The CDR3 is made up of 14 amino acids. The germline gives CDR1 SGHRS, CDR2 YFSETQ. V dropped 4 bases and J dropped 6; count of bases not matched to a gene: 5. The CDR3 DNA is TGCGCCAGCAGCCTCGGGACAGGGCTCAATGAGCAGTTCTTC. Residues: CASSLGTGLNEQFF.

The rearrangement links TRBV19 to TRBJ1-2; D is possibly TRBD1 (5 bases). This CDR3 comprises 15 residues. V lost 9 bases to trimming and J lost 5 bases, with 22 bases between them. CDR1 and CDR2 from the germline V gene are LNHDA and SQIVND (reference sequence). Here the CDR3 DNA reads TGTGCCAGCTCCTATAGTATGATAGGGACTTATGGCTACACCTTC. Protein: CASSYSMIGTYGYTF.

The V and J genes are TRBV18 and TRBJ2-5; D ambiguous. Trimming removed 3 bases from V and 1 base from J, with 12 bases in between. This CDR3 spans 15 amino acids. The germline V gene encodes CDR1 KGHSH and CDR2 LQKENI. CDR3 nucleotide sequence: TGTGCCAGCTCACCGCCCTCCGGTGTCCAAGAGACCCAGTACTTC. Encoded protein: CASSPPSGVQETQYF.